Presented here are 29 T cell receptor beta chains from one specimen sequenced in a study of shared clonotypes between healthy human individuals. Assay used: immunoSEQ multiplex PCR; TCRdb lists only in-frame clones, some missing. This table has approximately 500,000 clones, 81% appearing once. Sample: PBMCs. The receptors originated from a woman in her 40s in good health. Some clones in this sample may be carry-over from other donors' samples.

The rearrangement uses TRBV6-1 and TRBJ2-7; TRBD2 agrees at 9 bases. With 4 bases clipped from V and 7 bases from J, the junction kept 5 bases outside the gene matches. The germline V gene encodes CDR1 MNHNS and CDR2 SASEGT. CDR3 size: 13 residues. CDR3 region: CASSVGLAKEQYF. The CDR3 DNA follows: TGTGCCAGCAGTGTGGGACTAGCTAAAGAGCAGTACTTC.

The chain has TRBV7-2 and TRBJ2-1; D might be TRBD1 (6 bases). The germline gives CDR1 SGHTA, CDR2 FQGNSA. The V gene lost 0 bases and the J gene lost 0 bases, with 15 bases spanning the gap. The CDR3 length is 18 residues. The CDR3 DNA is TGTGCCAGCAGCTTAGCCCAGACAGGATACAGCTCCTACAATGAGCAGTTCTTC. It yields the protein CASSLAQTGYSSYNEQFF.

The chain is built from TRBV19 and TRBJ1-1; D might be TRBD1 (5 bases). Germline V lookup: CDR1 LNHDA, CDR2 SQIVND (reference sequence). This CDR3 comprises 17 residues. V was pared by 4 bases and J by 3 bases, with 21 bases between. CDR3 residues: CASSSRDGISKDTEAFF. DNA of the CDR3: TGTGCCAGTAGTAGCAGGGATGGCATAAGCAAGGACACTGAAGCTTTCTTT.

There are a few counts of this clone. This chain connects TRBV7-2 to TRBJ2-7, with unresolved D. V gave up 4 bases and J gave up 2 bases, with 12 bases separating them. CDR3 length equals 14 residues. The germline gives CDR1 SGHTA, CDR2 FQGNSA. The DNA of the CDR3 is TGTGCCAGCAGCTCCGCCTTGATTCCCTACGAGCAGTACTTC. It encodes CASSSALIPYEQYF.

The J gene is TRBJ2-5, the V gene TRBV5-1, with 7 bases aligning to TRBD2. Unmatched junction bases numbered 13, after V lost 4 bases and J lost 4 bases. The CDR3 loop spans 16 amino acids. Germline V CDR1 and CDR2: SGHRS, YFSETQ. The CDR3: CASSVLPAGDGETQYF. The CDR3 DNA reads as TGCGCCAGCAGCGTCCTTCCTGCGGGAGACGGAGAGACCCAGTACTTC.

This clone has a count of ten or more. Other DNA sequences in the same sample also yield this CDR3. J is TRBJ1-1 and V is TRBV7-9; no reliable D call. This CDR3 contains 12 residues. Trimming left V 5 bases short and J 4 bases short, with 8 bases between. Germline CDR1 SEHNR, CDR2 FQNEAQ (reference sequence). CDR3 bases: TGTGCCAGCAGCAAAACAAGCACTGAAGCTTTCTTT. This codes for CASSKTSTEAFF.

The chain carries TRBV11-2 and TRBJ2-5, with TRBD1 as a possible D gene (6 bases). V lost 2 bases and J 4 bases, leaving 8 bases between the germline ends. The CDR3 spans 13 residues. Germline assignment: CDR1 SGHAT and CDR2 FQNNGV. Here the CDR3 reads CASSLTRGETQYF. CDR3 nucleotide sequence: TGTGCCAGCAGCTTAACCAGGGGAGAGACCCAGTACTTC.

The rearrangement joins TRBV10-3 to TRBJ2-3; 7 nucleotides line up with TRBD2. Germline V gives CDR1 ENHRY, CDR2 SYGVKD. V shed 2 bases, J shed 0 bases, and the junction held 2 bases outside the gene matches. The CDR3 has 15 amino acids. In DNA form, the CDR3 reads TGTGCCATCAGTGAGGGGCGGGAGAGCACAGATACGCAGTATTTT. This encodes CAISEGRESTDTQYF.

The genes are TRBV29-1 and TRBJ2-4; D is undetermined. CDR3 length equals 13 residues. Germline CDR1 is SQVTM and CDR2 is ANQGSEA. The V end was cut by 3 bases, the J end by 0 bases, with 6 bases between. In DNA form, the CDR3 reads TGCAGCGTTGAGGAGTTAGCCAAAAACATTCAGTACTTC. Encoded protein: CSVEELAKNIQYF. Filled out from reference TRBV29-1 and TRBJ2-4, the complete variable domain reads SAVISQKPSRDICQRGTSLTIQCQVDSQVTMMFWYRQQPGQSLTLIATANQGSEATYESGFVIDKFPISRPNLTFSTLTVSNMSPEDSSIYLCSVEELAKNIQYFGAGTRLSVL.

As concerns this clone: This likely came from a read error, as a far larger clone is one base away. The CDR3 end shows no conserved phenylalanine or tryptophan, and so a read error is likely. The chain links TRBV7-2 to TRBJ1-5; D remains ambiguous. Germline loops: CDR1 SGHTA, CDR2 FQGNSA. The CDR3 contains 14 residues. With 5 bases removed from V and 1 base from J, the gap between germline ends came to 9 bases. The CDR3 sequence: CASSPHTSNQPQHS. CDR3 nucleotide sequence: TGTGCCAGCAGCCCCCATACCAGCAATCAGCCCCAGCATTCT.

The chain is built from TRBV15 and TRBJ1-1, with D perhaps matching TRBD1 (5 bases). CDR3 length equals 16 residues. V was shortened by 0 bases and J by 4 bases, with 15 bases between the two germline ends. Germline V lookup: CDR1 LNHNV, CDR2 YYDKDF (reference sequence). The CDR3 is CATSRDHAGGGTEAFF. The CDR3 DNA follows: TGTGCCACCAGCAGAGATCACGCGGGCGGGGGCACTGAAGCTTTCTTT.

The CDR3 DNA follows: TGCGCCACCGGGGGGAAGCGGGAGGGCCTGAATGAGCAGTTCTTC. This codes for CATGGKREGLNEQFF. The chain uses TRBV10-2 and TRBJ2-1; TRBD2 matches 10 bases. The V gene end was trimmed by 10 bases and the J gene end by 7 bases; junction bases not matched to a gene: 13. The CDR3 has 15 residues. The V gene's germline CDR1 is WSHSY and CDR2 SAAADI.

A single count supports this clone. Here the CDR3 reads CASRKSGGTSDEQFF. The CDR3 DNA reads TGTGCCAGCAGAAAATCGGGGGGGACTAGCGATGAGCAGTTCTTC. The genes are TRBV7-8 and TRBJ2-1; TRBD2 matches 10 bases. Germline CDR1 SGHVS, CDR2 FQNEAQ. The CDR3 has 15 amino acids. With V trimmed by 6 bases and J by 8 bases, 10 bases remained unmatched.

The chain joins TRBV19 to TRBJ1-4; D is ambiguous. The CDR3 sequence is 12 residues long. Germline V gene sequence: CDR1 LNHDA, CDR2 SQIVND (reference sequence). V was pared by 5 bases and J by 8 bases, with 9 bases between. The CDR3 protein is CASSALGEKLFF. The CDR3 DNA reads as TGTGCCAGTAGTGCCTTGGGGGAAAAACTGTTTTTT.

The CDR3 protein is CASSQEGDAGNTIYF. Written as DNA, the CDR3 is TGTGCCAGCAGCCAAGAAGGGGACGCTGGAAACACCATATATTTT. The J gene is TRBJ1-3, the V gene TRBV4-2; tentatively, D is TRBD1 (5 bases). The germline V gene encodes CDR1 LGHNA and CDR2 YNFKEQ. The CDR3 is made up of 15 amino acids. V lost 0 bases and J lost 2, with 8 bases in between.

CDR3 DNA: TGTGCCAGCTCACCCTTTTCGCAGGGTGAAAAACTGTTTTTT. This sequence encodes CASSPFSQGEKLFF. This chain connects TRBV18 to TRBJ1-4, with a weak D call TRBD1 (5 bases). CDR1 KGHSH and CDR2 LQKENI come from the germline V gene. The CDR3 extends over 14 amino acids. V was clipped by 3 bases and J by 7 bases, with 12 bases between them.

This chain joins TRBV5-4 and TRBJ1-1, with D unclear. Per germline, CDR1 SGHNT and CDR2 YYREEE (reference sequence). Trimming took off 4 bases at V and 5 bases at J, with 15 bases between the two ends. This CDR3 comprises 14 residues. The CDR3 DNA reads TGTGCCAGCAGCCGGGAGTCCGGGAGGACTGAAGCTTTCTTT. Amino acid sequence: CASSRESGRTEAFF. The variable domain in full, completed from reference TRBV5-4 and TRBJ1-1, reads ETGVTQSPTHLIKTRGQQVTLRCSSQSGHNTVSWYQQALGQGPQFIFQYYREEENGRGNFPPRFSGLQFPNYSSELNVNALELDDSALYLCASSRESGRTEAFFGQGTRLTVV.

The rearrangement uses TRBV2 and TRBJ2-5, with a tentative D call TRBD1 (5 bases). This CDR3 region has 13 residues. V lost 6 bases and J 3 bases, leaving 11 bases between the germline ends. Looked up from germline, CDR1 is SNHLY and CDR2 is FYNNEI. Written as DNA, the CDR3 is TGTGCCAGCAGGATCGACAGAGAAGAGACCCAGTACTTC. It yields the protein CASRIDREETQYF.

In regard to this clone: A read error likely explains this, since a far larger clone differs by one base. The same CDR3 also results from other DNA sequences found in this sample. The chain employs TRBV9 and TRBJ2-3; D perhaps matches TRBD2 (6 bases). From germline, CDR1 is SGDLS and CDR2 YYNGEE. CDR3 length: 15 residues. CDR3 nucleotides: TGCGCCAGCAGCGTAGTTGCGGGAATAACAGATACGCAGTATTTT. Translated: CASSVVAGITDTQYF.

V is TRBV5-1 and J is TRBJ2-3, with 10 bases that match TRBD1. This CDR3 spans 14 amino acids. CDR1 is SGHRS, CDR2 YFSETQ, per germline. V lost 4 bases and J lost 5; bases outside the gene matches: 4. CDR3 protein: CASSPGQGGDTQYF. For the CDR3, the DNA is TGCGCCAGCAGCCCCGGACAGGGGGGAGATACGCAGTATTTT.

V gene TRBV4-1 combines with J gene TRBJ2-5; 7 bases match TRBD1. V dropped 2 bases and J dropped 6; count of bases not matched to a gene: 6. The CDR3 has 14 amino acids. Germline CDR1 MGHRA, CDR2 YSYEKL. DNA of the CDR3: TGCGCCAGCAGCCAAATGACAGGGTTGCAGACCCAGTACTTC. Amino acids: CASSQMTGLQTQYF.

V gene TRBV27 combines with J gene TRBJ2-7, with 9 bases matching TRBD2. There are 15 residues in the CDR3. The germline V gene has CDR1 MNHEY and CDR2 SMNVEV (reference sequence). The V gene end was trimmed by 7 bases and the J gene end by 7 bases; junction bases not matched to a gene: 14. The CDR3 DNA follows: TGTGCCAGCACCTCATGGGCTAGCGGGAATAATGAGCAGTACTTC. It encodes CASTSWASGNNEQYF.

The chain couples TRBV19 to TRBJ2-7; 12 nucleotides line up with TRBD2. The germline V gene has CDR1 LNHDA and CDR2 SQIVND (reference sequence). The CDR3 totals 16 residues. V lost 5 bases and J lost 5; bases outside the gene matches: 10. The CDR3 loop reads CASSLTSGSGTHEQYF. CDR3 sequence (DNA): TGTGCCAGTAGTCTGACTAGCGGGAGTGGGACCCACGAGCAGTACTTC.

There are a few counts of this clone. The genes are TRBV28 and TRBJ2-7; no definite D call. Germline V lookup: CDR1 MDHEN, CDR2 SYDVKM. V lost 6 bases and J lost 1, with 10 bases in between. There are 13 residues in the CDR3. The CDR3 DNA sequence: TGTGCCAGCAGCCAAGCCCCATCCTACGAGCAGTACTTC. Translating it yields CASSQAPSYEQYF. Full variable domain (missing parts from reference TRBV28 and TRBJ2-7): DVKVTQSSRYLVKRTGEKVFLECVQDMDHENMFWYRQDPGLGLRLIYFSYDVKMKEKGDIPEGYSVSREKKERFSLILESASTNQTSMYLCASSQAPSYEQYFGPGTRLTVT.

The chain is built from TRBV19 and TRBJ2-1, with D unclear. The V gene lost 1 base and the J gene lost 4 bases, with 8 bases spanning the gap. This CDR3 is 14 amino acids long. Germline V gene sequence: CDR1 LNHDA, CDR2 SQIVND (reference sequence). The DNA of the CDR3 is TGTGCCAGTAGTATAGGAATACTGTACAATGAGCAGTTCTTC. Its translation: CASSIGILYNEQFF.

As to this clone: This likely traces to a read error, being one base from a far larger clone. The chain recombines TRBV7-2 with TRBJ2-3; D may be TRBD2 (6 bases). The V gene's germline CDR1 is SGHTA and CDR2 FQGNSA. CDR3 length equals 14 residues. With 4 bases removed from V and 1 base from J, the gap between germline ends came to 9 bases. CDR3 amino acids: CASSCPGGTDTQYF. The CDR3 DNA reads as TGTGCCAGCAGCTGCCCGGGAGGCACAGATACGCAGTATTTT.

The V and J genes are TRBV18 and TRBJ1-4; no clear D. From germline, CDR1 is KGHSH and CDR2 LQKENI. The V and J ends lost 2 bases and 4 bases respectively, with 5 bases between them. The CDR3 runs 13 residues. The CDR3 DNA follows: TGTGCCAGCTCACCAGGGCATAATGAAAAACTGTTTTTT. This encodes CASSPGHNEKLFF.

Details on this clone: This likely stems from a read error, as it lies one base from a far larger clone. The same CDR3 is also encoded by other DNA sequences in this sample. The chain employs TRBV18 and TRBJ2-5, with 11 bases matching TRBD2. CDR1 and CDR2 from the germline V gene are KGHSH and LQKENI. CDR3 length: 16 residues. Unmatched junction bases numbered 6, after V lost 3 bases and J lost 3 bases. Written as DNA, the CDR3 is TGTGCCAGCTCACCTCTAGCGGGAGGACCCGAAGAGACCCAGTACTTC. This encodes CASSPLAGGPEETQYF.

The J gene is TRBJ2-7, the V gene TRBV5-1, with D hard to call. Germline V gene sequence: CDR1 SGHRS, CDR2 YFSETQ. The V end was cut by 4 bases, the J end by 5 bases, with 10 bases between. This CDR3 is 12 amino acids long. CDR3 sequence: CASSLRGDEQYF. CDR3 bases: TGCGCCAGCAGCCTCCGCGGAGACGAGCAGTACTTC.